These T cell receptor beta chains were read from a single sample in a study of identical twins. MiXCR, applied by TCRdb to the 5' RACE reads, yields one record per CDR3 protein. The table records 650,000 to 800,000 distinct CDR3 sequences, over 8.5% of them present only once. This sample also belongs to another study, concerning yellow fever vaccine responses in identical twins.

Sequenced sample: PBMCs. The receptors come from a woman in her late teens or twenties in good health. Both conserved end residues are part of each CDR3. Each record gives: V gene, clone size, J gene, D gene, CDR3 DNA, CDR3 protein. D genes are given only for firm matches. Not every row has a clone size; where given, it reads once, few, many or a size class.

TRBV6-2/TRBV6-3,many,TRBJ2-1,TRBD2,TGTGCCAGCAGTGAACTAGCGGGAATGGGCAATGAGCAGTTCTTC,CASSELAGMGNEQFF
TRBV4-3,many,TRBJ2-2,NA,TGCGCCAGCAGCCAAGATAGGGGAGGTATCACCGGGGAGCTGTTTTTT,CASSQDRGGITGELFF
TRBV9,few,TRBJ2-7,NA,TGTGCCAGCAGCGTAGAAGGGCTAGCCCACGAGCAGTACTTC,CASSVEGLAHEQYF
TRBV3-1,NA,TRBJ2-3,TRBD1,TGTGCCAGCAGCCAAGTCCGGGACAGCAGCACAGATACGCAGTATTTT,CASSQVRDSSTDTQYF
TRBV12-3/TRBV12-4,NA,TRBJ2-6,NA,TGTGCCAGCAGTTTGGGTAGGAAGGGGGTCCTCTCTGGGGCCAACGTCCTGACTTTC,CASSLGRKGVLSGANVLTF
TRBV2,few,TRBJ2-1,TRBD2,TGTGCCAGTCACCGGGAGCTAGCGGGAGGAGAGGAGCAGTTCTTC,CASHRELAGGEEQFF
TRBV11-2,NA,TRBJ2-1,TRBD2,TGTGCCAGCAGCCAAGGACTAGCTTACAATGAGCAGTTCTTC,CASSQGLAYNEQFF
TRBV27,NA,TRBJ2-2,NA,TGTGCCACCACCGGCCCTCTGACCGGGGAGCTGTTTTTT,CATTGPLTGELFF
TRBV29-1,many,TRBJ2-7,NA,TGCAGCGTCGTGGAGAACTACGAGCAGTACTTC,CSVVENYEQYF
TRBV7-2,few,TRBJ1-1,NA,TGTGCCAGCAGCTCGGGACACTATGAAGCTTTCTTT,CASSSGHYEAFF
TRBV12-3/TRBV12-4,many,TRBJ2-5,NA,TGTGCCAGCAGTTTAGCTGGGGGCGCGGGGTCCCAGTACTTC,CASSLAGGAGSQYF